The TCR beta chain under discussion was sequenced for a study of blood T cell repertoires in COVID-19. About the study: Each recovered donor of Cohort 3 presented with two negative PCRs, clearance, or symptom resolution. The study drew acute and convalescent COVID-19 samples from the United States, Italy and Spain.

Comment on this clone: Distinct nucleotide sequences in the sample also encode this CDR3.

Those who participated ranged in age from roughly 18 to 100 years and resided in some 24 US areas. Assignment of participants to cohorts was predicated upon participant-reported clinical history. V shed 3 bases, J shed 5 bases, and the junction held 1 base outside the gene matches. This CDR3 is 14 amino acids long. The germline V gene encodes CDR1 KGHSH and CDR2 LQKENI. Method: immunoSEQ multiplex PCR; TCRdb's copy keeps in-frame clones and lacks some. The table includes under 300,000 clones, 70% to 90% detected once. The sequenced material came from PBMCs or T cells enriched from blood (not recorded which). The rearrangement joins TRBV18 to TRBJ2-7; 13 nucleotides align to TRBD2. The clonotype comes from a woman aged 55 to 70 in a cohort exposed to, infected with or recovered from COVID-19 (not recorded which). As DNA, the CDR3 is TGTGCCAGCTCACCTGGACTAGCGGGAGACGAGCAGTACTTC. Its translation is CASSPGLAGDEQYF.